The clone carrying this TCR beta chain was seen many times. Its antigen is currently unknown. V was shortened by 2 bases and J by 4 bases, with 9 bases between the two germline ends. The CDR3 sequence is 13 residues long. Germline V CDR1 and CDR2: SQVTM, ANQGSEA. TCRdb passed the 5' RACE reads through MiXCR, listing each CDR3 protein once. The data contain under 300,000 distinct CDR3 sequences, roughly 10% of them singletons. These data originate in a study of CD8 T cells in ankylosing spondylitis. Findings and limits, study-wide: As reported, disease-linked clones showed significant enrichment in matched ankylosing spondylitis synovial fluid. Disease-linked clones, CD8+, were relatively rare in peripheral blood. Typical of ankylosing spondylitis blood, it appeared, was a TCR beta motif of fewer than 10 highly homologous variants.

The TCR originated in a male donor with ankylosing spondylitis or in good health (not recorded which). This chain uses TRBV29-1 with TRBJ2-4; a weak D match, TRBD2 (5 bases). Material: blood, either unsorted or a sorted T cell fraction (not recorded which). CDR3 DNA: TGCAGCGTTGAAAGAGGGCAGAAAAACATTCAGTACTTC. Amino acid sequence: CSVERGQKNIQYF.